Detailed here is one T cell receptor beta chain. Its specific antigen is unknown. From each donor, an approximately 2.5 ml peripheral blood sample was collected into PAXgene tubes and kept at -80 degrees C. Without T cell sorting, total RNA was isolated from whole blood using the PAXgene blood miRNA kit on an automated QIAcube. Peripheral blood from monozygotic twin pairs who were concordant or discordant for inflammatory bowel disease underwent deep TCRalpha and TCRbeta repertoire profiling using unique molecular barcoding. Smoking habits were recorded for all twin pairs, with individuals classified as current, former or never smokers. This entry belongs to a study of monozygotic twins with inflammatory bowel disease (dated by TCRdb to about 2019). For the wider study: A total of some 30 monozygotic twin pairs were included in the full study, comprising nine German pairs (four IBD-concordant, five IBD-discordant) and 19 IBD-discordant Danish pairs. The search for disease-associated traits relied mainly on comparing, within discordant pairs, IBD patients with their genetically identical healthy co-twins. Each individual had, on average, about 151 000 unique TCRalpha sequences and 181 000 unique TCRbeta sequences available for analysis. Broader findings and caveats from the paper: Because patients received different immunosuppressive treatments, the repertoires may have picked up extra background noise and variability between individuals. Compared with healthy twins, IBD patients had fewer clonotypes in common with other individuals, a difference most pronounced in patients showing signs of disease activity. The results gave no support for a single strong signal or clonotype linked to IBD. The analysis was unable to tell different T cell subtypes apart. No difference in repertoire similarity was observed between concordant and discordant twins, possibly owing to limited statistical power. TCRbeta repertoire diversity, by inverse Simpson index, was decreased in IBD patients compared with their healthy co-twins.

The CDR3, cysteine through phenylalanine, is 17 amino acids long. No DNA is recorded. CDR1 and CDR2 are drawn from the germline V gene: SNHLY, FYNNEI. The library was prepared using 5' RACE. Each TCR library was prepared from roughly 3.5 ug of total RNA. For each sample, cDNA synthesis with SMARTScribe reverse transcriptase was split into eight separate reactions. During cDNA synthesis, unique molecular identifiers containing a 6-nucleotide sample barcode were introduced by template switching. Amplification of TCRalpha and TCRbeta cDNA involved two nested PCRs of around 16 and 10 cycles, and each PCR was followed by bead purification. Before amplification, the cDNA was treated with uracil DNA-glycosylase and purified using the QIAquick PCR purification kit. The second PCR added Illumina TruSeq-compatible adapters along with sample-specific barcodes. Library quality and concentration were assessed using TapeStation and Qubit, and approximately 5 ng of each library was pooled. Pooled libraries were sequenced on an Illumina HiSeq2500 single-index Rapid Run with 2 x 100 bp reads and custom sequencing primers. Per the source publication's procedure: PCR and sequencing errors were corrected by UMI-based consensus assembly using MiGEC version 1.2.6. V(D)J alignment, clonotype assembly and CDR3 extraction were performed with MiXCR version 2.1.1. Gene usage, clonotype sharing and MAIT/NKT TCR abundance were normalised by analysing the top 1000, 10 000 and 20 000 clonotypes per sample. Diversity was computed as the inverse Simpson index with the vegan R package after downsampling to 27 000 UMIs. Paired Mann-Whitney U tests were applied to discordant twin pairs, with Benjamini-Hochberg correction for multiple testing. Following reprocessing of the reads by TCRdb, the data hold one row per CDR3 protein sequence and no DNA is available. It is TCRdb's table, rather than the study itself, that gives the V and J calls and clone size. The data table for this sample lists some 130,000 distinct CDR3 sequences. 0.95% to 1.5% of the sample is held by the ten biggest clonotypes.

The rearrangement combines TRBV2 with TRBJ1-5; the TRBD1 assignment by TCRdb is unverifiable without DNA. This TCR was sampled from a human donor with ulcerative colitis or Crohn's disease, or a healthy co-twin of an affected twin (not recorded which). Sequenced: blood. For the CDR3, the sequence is CASSPHGTGDSNQPQHF.